This T cell receptor (beta chain) was documented in a study of T cells in Graves' hyperthyroidism and ophthalmopathy. Study-level background: At initial diagnosis, before any treatment had begun, peripheral blood was obtained. Study-level results: For ophthalmopathy, model prediction preceded onset by a median around six months. Most clonotypes expanded in thyroid above 0.001 were likewise present in blood.

Uncontrolled infection, other autoimmune disease, pregnancy or lactation excluded patients. This clonotype was counted a few times. No antigen is known for it. The CDR3 runs 14 residues. Deletions cut 6 bases from V and 8 bases from J, with 20 bases between. Germline-derived CDR1 and CDR2 are DFQATT and SNEGSKA (reference sequence). Amplification of TCR beta CDR3 regions was performed using RNA transcripts as template. TCR CDR3 regions were first amplified by RT-PCR with HTBI primers. TCRdb used MiXCR to reprocess the multiplex PCR reads, holding one entry per CDR3 protein. This table has a few hundred thousand distinct CDR3 sequences, roughly 15% appearing once.

The material sequenced was blood. The TCR originated in a middle-aged woman with Graves' ophthalmopathy. V usage is TRBV20-1 and J usage is TRBJ2-1; tentatively, D is TRBD1 or TRBD2 (5 bases each). CDR3 loop: CSAPGPRTTYEQFF. CDR3 in DNA: TGCAGTGCCCCGGGACCGAGGACGACCTATGAGCAGTTCTTC.